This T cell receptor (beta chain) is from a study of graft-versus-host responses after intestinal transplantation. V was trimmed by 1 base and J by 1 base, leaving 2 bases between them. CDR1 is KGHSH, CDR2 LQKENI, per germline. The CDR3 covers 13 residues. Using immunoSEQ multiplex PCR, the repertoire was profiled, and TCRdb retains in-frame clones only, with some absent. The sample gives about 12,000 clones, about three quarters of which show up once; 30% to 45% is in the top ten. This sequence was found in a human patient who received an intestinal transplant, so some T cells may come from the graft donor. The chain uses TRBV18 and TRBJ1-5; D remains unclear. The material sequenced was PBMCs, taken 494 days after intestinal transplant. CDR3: CASSPQSNQPQHF. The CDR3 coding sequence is TGTGCCAGCTCACCACAGAGCAATCAGCCCCAGCATTTT. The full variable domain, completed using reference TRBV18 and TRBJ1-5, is NAGVMQNPRHLVRRRGQEARLRCSPMKGHSHVYWYRQLPEEGLKFMVYLQKENIIDESGMPKERFSAEFPKEGPSILRIQQVVRGDSAAYFCASSPQSNQPQHFGDGTRLSIL.